This TCR beta chain comes out of a study of T cells in Graves' hyperthyroidism and ophthalmopathy (dated by TCRdb to about 2019). About the investigation overall: Peripheral blood samples were taken at the time of initial diagnosis, prior to any treatment. TCR V-J signatures able to tell the groups apart were searched for in a discovery cohort of 95 to 100 patients, of whom over 40 had Graves' ophthalmopathy and about 60 had stable Graves' hyperthyroidism. After sampling, hyperthyroidism patients received methimazole starting at 30 mg daily, and ophthalmopathy patients received high-dose intravenous methylprednisolone. Whether ophthalmopathy could be predicted prospectively was tested in an independent validation cohort made up of 18 hyperthyroidism patients plus 17 patients who later progressed to ophthalmopathy. According to the paper, TCR Vbeta CDR3 sequencing was carried out on 135 peripheral blood samples, which came from under 50 ophthalmopathy, approximately 72 hyperthyroidism and approximately 17 progressor patients. The 95 to 100 discovery patients were randomly split 7:3 into training and test sets. In addition, the study compared T-cell repertoires in thyroid tissue and in blood from over 5 Graves' hyperthyroidism patients.

Amplification of TCR beta CDR3 regions was carried out from RNA transcripts. For the first round of RT-PCR on the TCR CDR3, the HTBI primer set was used together with the Qiagen OneStep RT-PCR kit. A second multiplex PCR round built the libraries, followed by size selection and purification. The libraries were sequenced on an Illumina HiSeq2000 using paired-end 100 bp reads. In the paper's pipeline: SOAPnuke was used to process the raw data, removing reads that contained adapters or uncalled bases, had a mean Phred below 15, or lacked an exact match to the constant primer or identifier. COPE v1.2.5 was used to merge the high-quality paired reads, and each unique nucleotide sequence was defined as a clonotype. MiTCR v1.1 was used to align the clonotypes against IMGT TRBV, TRBD and TRBJ reference segments. Analysis was restricted to V-J combinations with a frequency above 0.0001, which covered 98% to 99.2% of repertoires. A TCS score was defined as the ratio between F50 (clonal expansion) and ExV (chaos), using BLOSUM62-based TCRdist between CDR3 peptides within each V-J. Welch's t-statistics and random forest reduced around 510 V-J features to 10 to 15, which were used in a naive Bayes classifier (R e1071). TCRdb reworked the public reads: Q25 trimming with fastp, MiXCR clone assembly, productive beta chains retained. Rows are unified per CDR3 protein, each entry keeping the most common DNA and genes. TCRdb, rather than the study authors, made the V and J calls. The sample table records under 450,000 distinct CDR3 sequences; approximately 14% of these occur just once. The top ten clones comprise approximately 7.5% of the sample.

A patient counted as having stable Graves' hyperthyroidism if no progression to ophthalmopathy occurred over 18 months of follow-up. Hyperthyroidism patients were aged 18 to 65 years and newly diagnosed, with disease duration of less than 2 months. Patients with uncontrolled infections, other autoimmune diseases, pregnancy or lactation were excluded. Diagnoses were based on clinical symptoms, serum thyroxine and TRAb, thyroid ultrasound and orbital computed tomography. PBMCs were isolated from about 10 ml of fresh peripheral blood by Ficoll-Paque density gradient centrifugation. Trizol reagent was used to extract total RNA, and RNA quality was then checked on an Agilent 2100 Bioanalyzer. From the cysteine up to the phenylalanine, the CDR3 has a length of 16 residues. Of the read, only the CDR3 DNA is kept; its 48 bases are in frame from base 1. The germline V gene yields SGHRS for CDR1 and YFSETQ for CDR2. A distance of 11 bases separates the germline ends of V and J, which lose 1 base and 0 bases respectively.

The table lists this clonotype with many counts. No cognate antigen has been identified for it. Per-base quality was not reported, and no clone a single base away is much larger than it. Paper-wide results and their limitations: In validation, the model predicted progression to ophthalmopathy a median of 6.5 months before onset, with roughly 70% sensitivity and roughly 72% specificity. Most expanded thyroid clonotypes (frequency above 0.001) were also detected in blood, suggesting blood repertoires may reflect thyroid immune responses. Sample size was not statistically predetermined, and blinding of investigators to group allocation was not performed. In cross-validation, a model built on a 13 V-J signature told ophthalmopathy apart from stable hyperthyroidism with about 90% sensitivity and approximately 81% specificity, and in testing the same model reached 80%/75%.

Sequencing was carried out using blood. The clonotype comes from a woman younger than 35 with Graves' hyperthyroidism. Recombination linked TRBV5-1 to TRBJ2-1; tentative D gene TRBD2, with 6 bases matching. The nucleotide sequence is TGCGCCAGCAGCTTGAACGCGGGGAGCTCCTACAATGAGCAGTTCTTC. This gives the protein CASSLNAGSSYNEQFF.